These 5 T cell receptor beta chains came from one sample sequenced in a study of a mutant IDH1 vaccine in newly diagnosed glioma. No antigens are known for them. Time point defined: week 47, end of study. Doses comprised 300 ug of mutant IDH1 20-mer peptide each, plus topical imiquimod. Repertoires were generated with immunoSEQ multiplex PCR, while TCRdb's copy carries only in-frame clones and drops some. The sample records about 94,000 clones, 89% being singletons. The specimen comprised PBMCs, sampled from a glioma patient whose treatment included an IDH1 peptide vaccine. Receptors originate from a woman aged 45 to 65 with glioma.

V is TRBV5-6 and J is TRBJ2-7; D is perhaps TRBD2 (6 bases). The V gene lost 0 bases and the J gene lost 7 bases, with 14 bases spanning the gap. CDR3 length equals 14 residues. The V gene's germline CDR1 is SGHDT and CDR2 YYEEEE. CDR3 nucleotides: TGTGCCAGCAGCTTGGTCCTGAGGACTACGGAGCAGTACTTC. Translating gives CASSLVLRTTEQYF.

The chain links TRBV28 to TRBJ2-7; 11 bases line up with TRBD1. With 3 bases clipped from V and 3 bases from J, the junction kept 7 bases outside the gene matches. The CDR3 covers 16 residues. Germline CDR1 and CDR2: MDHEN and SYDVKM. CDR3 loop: CASSFTGTGGDYEQYF. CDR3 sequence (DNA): TGTGCCAGCAGTTTCACCGGGACAGGGGGAGACTACGAGCAGTACTTC.

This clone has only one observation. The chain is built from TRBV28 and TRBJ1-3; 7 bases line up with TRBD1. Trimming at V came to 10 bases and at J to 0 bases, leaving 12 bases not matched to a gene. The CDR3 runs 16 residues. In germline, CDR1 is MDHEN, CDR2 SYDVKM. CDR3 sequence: CAIIGDRTFSGNTIYF. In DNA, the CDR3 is TGTGCCATTATTGGGGACAGAACTTTCTCTGGAAACACCATATATTTT.

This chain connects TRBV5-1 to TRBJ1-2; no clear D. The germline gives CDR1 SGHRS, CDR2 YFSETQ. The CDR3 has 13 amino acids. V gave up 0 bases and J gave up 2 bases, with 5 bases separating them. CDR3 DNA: TGCGCCAGCAGCTTGGACCGGAACTATGGCTACACCTTC. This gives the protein CASSLDRNYGYTF.

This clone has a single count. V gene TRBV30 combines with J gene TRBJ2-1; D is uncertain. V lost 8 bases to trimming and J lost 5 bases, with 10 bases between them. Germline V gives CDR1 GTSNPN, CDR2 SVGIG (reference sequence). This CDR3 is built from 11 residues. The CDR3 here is CASRTHNEQFF. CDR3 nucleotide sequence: TGTGCCAGTAGGACGCACAATGAGCAGTTCTTC.